The 29 T cell receptor beta chains below were found in one sample sequenced in a study of Ad26.COV2.S vaccination and SARS-CoV-2 variants. Treatment reported: about 20 received Ad26.COV2.S at low or high dose, single or two shots; five or six received placebo; per-sample allocation not given. The samples were gathered on day 63 after the first injection of vaccine or placebo. The method was immunoSEQ multiplex PCR; TCRdb's version includes in-frame clones alone and lacks a portion of them. The sample records about 370,000 clones, roughly nine tenths being singletons. This material consisted of peripheral blood, taken in a trial of Ad26.COV2.S vaccine versus placebo. Source of these receptors: a person between 18 and 65 years old who received the Ad26.COV2.S COVID-19 vaccine or a placebo.

V is TRBV5-8 and J is TRBJ2-7; 7 positions agree with TRBD1. The CDR3 covers 15 residues. V was clipped by 0 bases and J by 2 bases; unmatched bases: 5. CDR1 is SGHTS and CDR2 is YDEGEE in the germline V gene. The CDR3 region has the DNA TGTGCCAGCAGCTTGGCCGTGACAGGGACCTACGAGCAGTACTTC. This gives the protein CASSLAVTGTYEQYF. Full variable domain (outside the CDR3, taken from reference TRBV5-8 and TRBJ2-7): EAGVTQSPTHLIKTRGQQATLRCSPISGHTSVYWYQQALGLGLQFLLWYDEGEERNRGNFPPRFSGRQFPNYSSELNVNALELEDSALYLCASSLAVTGTYEQYFGPGTRLTVT.

With respect to this clone: The sample has other DNA sequences that encode this CDR3 too. The rearrangement joins TRBV4-3 to TRBJ1-1, with D unresolved. Trimming shortened V by 0 bases and J by 1 base, and 9 bases separated the two germline ends. Germline V CDR1 and CDR2: LGHNA, YSLEER. The CDR3 consists of 15 residues. The CDR3 is CASSQDPGTNTEAFF. CDR3 DNA sequence: TGCGCCAGCAGCCAAGATCCCGGAACGAACACTGAAGCTTTCTTT.

On this clone: The sample holds other DNA sequences that translate to the same CDR3. The CDR3 nucleotides read TGTGCCAGCAGTTTTCAGGGGAACACTGAAGCTTTCTTT. Translation: CASSFQGNTEAFF. The chain joins TRBV12-3 or TRBV12-4 to TRBJ1-1; D is possibly TRBD1 (5 bases). The length of the CDR3 is 13 residues. V lost 3 bases and J lost 1, with 6 bases in between.

With respect to this clone: Other nucleotide sequences from this sample produce the same CDR3. J is TRBJ2-3 and V is TRBV5-4; weak D call: TRBD2 (5 bases). The V and J ends lost 0 bases and 3 bases respectively, with 5 bases between them. This CDR3 has 13 residues. Germline V gene data show CDR1 as SGHNT and CDR2 as YYREEE (reference sequence). CDR3 in DNA: TGTGCCAGCAGCTTGGGAGGGACAGATACGCAGTATTTT. Translated: CASSLGGTDTQYF.

The gene calls are TRBV4-1 and TRBJ1-2; 10 bases match TRBD1. This CDR3 region has 18 residues. V was clipped by 0 bases and J by 8 bases; unmatched bases: 15. Looked up from germline, CDR1 is MGHRA and CDR2 is YSYEKL. The CDR3 sequence is CASSQDPRDRGAILGYTF. CDR3 bases: TGCGCCAGCAGCCAAGATCCTCGGGACAGGGGCGCCATCTTGGGCTACACCTTC.

The chain combines TRBV2 with TRBJ1-6; maybe TRBD1 (5 bases). V lost 4 bases and J lost 8, with 12 bases in between. Germline V lookup: CDR1 SNHLY, CDR2 FYNNEI. The CDR3 is 14 amino acids. The CDR3 coding sequence is TGTGCCAGCAGTGTTAGGCAGGGTGATTCACCCCTCCACTTT. Its translation: CASSVRQGDSPLHF.

This chain's CDR3 is CASSSEGGGVTEAFF. The CDR3 DNA sequence: TGTGCCAGCAGCTCTGAAGGGGGGGGAGTCACTGAAGCTTTCTTT. J is TRBJ1-1 and V is TRBV7-2, with D possibly TRBD1 on 6 matching bases. V was shortened by 4 bases and J by 4 bases, with 16 bases between the two germline ends. Germline-derived CDR1 and CDR2 are SGHTA and FQGNSA. The CDR3 is 15 residues long.

This clone was seen a single time. The CDR3 here is CAAGVSYEQYF. In DNA, the CDR3 is TGTGCCGCCGGGGTCTCCTACGAGCAGTACTTC. The rearrangement uses TRBV6-5 and TRBJ2-7; possibly TRBD2 for D (5 bases). Per germline, CDR1 MNHEY and CDR2 SVGAGI. The CDR3 contains 11 residues. V lost 11 bases to trimming and J lost 0 bases, with 8 bases between them.

This chain uses TRBV24-1 with TRBJ1-1; D might be TRBD1 (5 bases). With 5 bases removed from V and 4 bases from J, the gap between germline ends came to 10 bases. This CDR3 contains 13 residues. CDR1 and CDR2 (germline): KGHDR, SFDVKD. The CDR3, as DNA: TGTGCCACCAGTGGGGGGGGTGGCACTGAAGCTTTCTTT. It codes for CATSGGGGTEAFF.

The chain recombines TRBV7-9 with TRBJ2-7; TRBD1 might be the D (6 bases). Looked up from germline, CDR1 is SEHNR and CDR2 is FQNEAQ (reference sequence). V lost 4 bases and J lost 3, with 13 bases in between. CDR3 length equals 14 residues. CDR3 nucleotides: TGTGCCAGCAGCTCCGGGACACAAAACTACGAGCAGTACTTC. This translates into CASSSGTQNYEQYF.

This clone was seen just once. The chain employs TRBV9 and TRBJ1-1; the D is unclear. The germline V gene encodes CDR1 SGDLS and CDR2 YYNGEE. The length of the CDR3 is 13 residues. The V end was cut by 6 bases, the J end by 1 base, with 10 bases between. CDR3 region: CASNSPENTEAFF. CDR3 in DNA: TGTGCCAGCAATTCCCCTGAGAACACTGAAGCTTTCTTT.

The genes are TRBV6-5 and TRBJ2-6, with a tentative D call TRBD1 (5 bases). V gave up 0 bases and J gave up 12 bases, with 12 bases separating them. CDR3 length equals 14 residues. The germline gives CDR1 MNHEY, CDR2 SVGAGI. This CDR3 is CASSYSRLGPVLTF. DNA of the CDR3: TGTGCCAGCAGTTACTCGAGATTGGGGCCCGTCCTGACTTTC.

The chain has TRBV7-9 and TRBJ2-3, with D possibly being TRBD2 (5 bases). The CDR3 runs to 17 residues. The germline gives CDR1 SEHNR, CDR2 FQNEAQ (reference sequence). V lost 0 bases, J lost 3 bases, and 16 bases lay in between. CDR3 sequence (DNA): TGTGCCAGCAGCTTAGCGAAAGTTAGAGGGAAAACAGATACGCAGTATTTT. This encodes CASSLAKVRGKTDTQYF.

This clone showed up just once. The CDR3 region has the DNA TGTGCCAGCAGCTTCGGGGGAGCCGTGGGCGAAGATACGCAGTATTTT. Translated: CASSFGGAVGEDTQYF. This chain connects TRBV11-3 to TRBJ2-3; D is possibly TRBD2 (6 bases). Germline CDR1 is SGHNT and CDR2 is YENEEA. This CDR3 spans 16 amino acids. The ends were cut back, 3 bases at V and 5 bases at J, with 18 bases in the middle.

Notes on this clone: At one end, the junction sequence differs from germline, possibly due to a read error. The chain carries TRBV7-2 and TRBJ1-2; perhaps TRBD1 as D (6 bases). Germline lookup yields CDR1 SGHTA and CDR2 FQGNSA. The CDR3 loop spans 13 amino acids. CDR3 bases: TGTGCCAGCAGCACTCTCAGAGGGGGGGACGGAATCTTC. Translated: CASSTLRGGDGIF. The full variable domain, completed using reference TRBV7-2 and TRBJ1-2, is GAGVSQSPSNKVTEKGKDVELRCDPISGHTALYWYRQSLGQGLEFLIYFQGNSAPDKSGLPSDRFSAERTGGSVSTLTIQRTQQEDSAVYLCASSTLRGGDGIFGSGTRLTVV.

The chain combines TRBV12-5 with TRBJ1-2, with D possibly TRBD1 on 5 matching bases. Trimming removed 3 bases from V and 5 bases from J, with 13 bases in between. The CDR3 extends over 14 amino acids. Germline V gene lookup returns CDR1 LGHNT and CDR2 FRNRAP. The CDR3 nucleotides read TGTGCTAGTGGTTTCACACCGACAGAGTATGGCTACACCTTC. Protein product: CASGFTPTEYGYTF.

The genes are TRBV3-1 (or the pseudogene TRBV3-2) and TRBJ1-4; D is unclear. V was clipped by 3 bases and J by 12 bases, with 8 bases between them. This CDR3 has 11 residues. Germline V gene sequence: CDR1 LGHDT, CDR2 YNNKEL (reference sequence). The CDR3 loop reads CASSQGRELFF. As DNA, the CDR3 is TGTGCCAGCAGCCAGGGTCGGGAACTGTTTTTT.

The chain combines TRBV30 with TRBJ1-2; D gene unclear. This CDR3 spans 12 amino acids. Germline V lookup: CDR1 GTSNPN, CDR2 SVGIG (reference sequence). V was shortened by 4 bases and J by 3 bases, with 9 bases between the two germline ends. The CDR3 nucleotides read TGTGCCTGGAATGGGGAGCACTATGGCTACACCTTC. The encoded protein is CAWNGEHYGYTF. Supplemented by reference TRBV30 and TRBJ1-2, the full variable domain reads SQTIHQWPATLVQPVGSPLSLECTVEGTSNPNLYWYRQAAGRGLQLLFYSVGIGQISSEVPQNLSASRPQDRQFILSSKKLLLSDSGFYLCAWNGEHYGYTFGSGTRLTVV.

The chain couples TRBV2 to TRBJ2-7; 9 bases map to TRBD1. Germline trimming cut 7 bases from V and 0 bases from J; bases unmatched to any gene: 13. Germline V lookup: CDR1 SNHLY, CDR2 FYNNEI. This CDR3 spans 17 amino acids. CDR3 bases: TGTGCCAGCATGGTGGGACAGGGAGGGGTAAACTCCTACGAGCAGTACTTC. Translating gives CASMVGQGGVNSYEQYF.

The chain joins TRBV7-2 to TRBJ1-5; 9 bases fit TRBD1. The trim removed 5 bases at V and 3 bases at J, leaving 5 bases unmatched. The CDR3 spans 15 residues. Per germline, CDR1 SGHTA and CDR2 FQGNSA. This CDR3 is CASSRTGGVNQPQHF. The DNA of the CDR3 is TGTGCCAGCAGCCGTACAGGGGGCGTCAATCAGCCCCAGCATTTT. The whole variable domain, remainder taken from reference TRBV7-2 and TRBJ1-5, is GAGVSQSPSNKVTEKGKDVELRCDPISGHTALYWYRQSLGQGLEFLIYFQGNSAPDKSGLPSDRFSAERTGGSVSTLTIQRTQQEDSAVYLCASSRTGGVNQPQHFGDGTRLSIL.

V and J are TRBV3-1 (or the pseudogene TRBV3-2) and TRBJ2-7; 11 nucleotides match TRBD1. Losses at the gene ends were 4 bases for V and 6 bases for J; bases not matched to a gene: 8. This CDR3 has 15 amino acids. Germline CDR1 LGHDT, CDR2 YNNKEL (reference sequence). The CDR3 spells CASSPPGQGVLEQYF. The CDR3 nucleotides read TGTGCCAGCAGCCCACCGGGACAGGGGGTTCTCGAGCAGTACTTC.

The CDR3 is CASSFPAQSGELFF. CDR3 bases: TGCGCCAGCAGCTTTCCAGCCCAGAGCGGGGAGCTGTTTTTT. This chain links TRBV5-1 with TRBJ2-2; no reliable D call. The CDR3 loop spans 14 amino acids. V lost 2 bases and J lost 7, with 12 bases in between. In germline, CDR1 is SGHRS, CDR2 YFSETQ.

V and J are TRBV7-8 and TRBJ1-5, with a possible D match to TRBD1 (6 bases). CDR1 is SGHVS and CDR2 is FQNEAQ in the germline V gene. The CDR3 runs 15 residues. V was shortened by 5 bases and J by 1 base, with 12 bases between the two germline ends. Written as DNA, the CDR3 is TGTGCCAGCAGCCCTCAGACAGGCAGCAATCAGCCCCAGCATTTT. The encoded protein is CASSPQTGSNQPQHF. Based on the CDR3 plus reference TRBV7-8 and TRBJ1-5, the full variable domain is GAGVSQSPRYKVAKRGQDVALRCDPISGHVSLFWYQQALGQGPEFLTYFQNEAQLDKSGLPSDRFFAERPEGSVSTLKIQRTQQEDSAVYLCASSPQTGSNQPQHFGDGTRLSIL.

This clone was observed a single time. This sequence joins TRBV19 and TRBJ1-2; D possibly corresponds to TRBD1 (5 bases). Trimming stripped 1 base from V and 4 bases from J, with 10 bases between. The CDR3 length is 14 residues. In germline, CDR1 is LNHDA, CDR2 SQIVND (reference sequence). Written as DNA, the CDR3 is TGTGCCAGTAGTATAGCTTGGGGCGGCTATGGCTACACCTTC. Its protein product is CASSIAWGGYGYTF.

This chain links TRBV11-2 with TRBJ1-1, with D maybe TRBD1 (5 bases). The CDR3 has 14 residues. V lost 4 bases to trimming and J lost 4 bases, with 13 bases between them. The germline V gene has CDR1 SGHAT and CDR2 FQNNGV. The CDR3 DNA reads as TGTGCCAGCAGCTGGGGGGTCCAAGGCACTGAAGCTTTCTTT. Its translation: CASSWGVQGTEAFF.

In nucleotides, the CDR3 is TGTGCCAGTAGTCTTATATTATATAGCAATCAGCCCCAGCATTTT. It is translated as CASSLILYSNQPQHF. The chain couples TRBV19 to TRBJ1-5; D unresolved. Germline V CDR1 and CDR2: LNHDA, SQIVND (reference sequence). The ends were cut back, 5 bases at V and 0 bases at J, with 11 bases in the middle. This CDR3 region has 15 residues.

V gene TRBV25-1 combines with J gene TRBJ2-7; TRBD1 might be the D (6 bases). Trimming took 3 bases from V and 0 from J, leaving 12 bases between them. Germline V gene data show CDR1 as MGHDK and CDR2 as SYGVNS. CDR3 length: 15 amino acids. CDR3 sequence: CASSEGARSSYEQYF. The CDR3 DNA reads as TGTGCCAGCAGTGAGGGGGCCCGGAGCTCCTACGAGCAGTACTTC.

J is TRBJ1-3 and V is TRBV6-5, with unresolved D. The CDR3 extends over 14 amino acids. The germline V and J ends were trimmed by 6 bases and 0 bases, with 9 bases remaining between them. CDR1 and CDR2 (germline): MNHEY, SVGAGI. DNA of the CDR3: TGTGCCAGCAGGATCTCCAGCTCTGGAAACACCATATATTTT. Its protein product is CASRISSSGNTIYF.

The V call is TRBV11-2, the J call TRBJ1-1; D is possibly TRBD1 (6 bases). Germline CDR1 SGHAT, CDR2 FQNNGV. The germline V and J ends were trimmed by 5 bases and 2 bases, with 15 bases remaining between them. This CDR3 has 15 amino acids. The DNA for the CDR3 is TGTGCCAGCAGCCTAACTAATGGGGGCAACACTGAAGCTTTCTTT. Its translation: CASSLTNGGNTEAFF.